These T cell receptor beta chains were read from a single sample in a study of OX40 agonist ivuxolimab in advanced cancers. Assay used: immunoSEQ multiplex PCR; TCRdb lists only in-frame clones, some missing. The profile covers around 75,000 clones, with roughly 90% appearing a single time and 9% to 10% taken by the ten largest. The source was CD4+ or CD8+ T cells sorted from blood, collected in a trial of the OX40 agonist ivuxolimab. The receptor set was obtained from an adult with an advanced solid tumor such as melanoma, head and neck, liver or kidney cancer. Both conserved end residues are trimmed from each CDR3.

v_call: TRBV4-1
j_call: TRBJ2-7
cdr3_aa: ASSQGQLAGAPYEQY

v_call: TRBV5-1
j_call: TRBJ1-1
cdr3_aa: ASSFGTGGTEAF

v_call: TRBV5-8
j_call: TRBJ2-7
cdr3_aa: ASRIAGGGYEQY

v_call: TRBV6-1
j_call: TRBJ2-2
cdr3_aa: ASRRGGGNTGELF

v_call: TRBV11-2
j_call: TRBJ2-7
cdr3_aa: ASSSGISRSGRSYEQY

v_call: TRBV10-3
j_call: TRBJ1-2
cdr3_aa: AISESRDNWDGYT

v_call: TRBV10-3
j_call: TRBJ2-7
cdr3_aa: AITPGRSNEQY

v_call: TRBV7-2
j_call: TRBJ2-7
cdr3_aa: ASSSTGEVHEQY

v_call: TRBV6-4
j_call: TRBJ1-2
cdr3_aa: ASSEGDSYT

v_call: TRBV29-1
j_call: TRBJ2-3
cdr3_aa: SVTGGTSTDTQY

v_call: TRBV4-1
j_call: TRBJ2-7
cdr3_aa: ASSQDPQGSEQY

v_call: TRBV7-3
j_call: TRBJ2-3
cdr3_aa: ASSLAGGPGGADTQY

v_call: TRBV18
j_call: TRBJ2-5
cdr3_aa: ASSPGTGNEETQY

v_call: TRBV4-1
j_call: TRBJ1-2
cdr3_aa: ASSQGYRYT

v_call: TRBV25-1
j_call: TRBJ2-7
cdr3_aa: ASSDRVDEQY

v_call: TRBV2
j_call: TRBJ2-3
cdr3_aa: ASRKLGPLTDTQY

v_call: TRBV5-1
j_call: TRBJ1-1
cdr3_aa: ASSIGTGRTEAF

v_call: TRBV27
j_call: TRBJ1-5
cdr3_aa: ASGDRVSRQPQH

v_call: TRBV7-6
j_call: TRBJ1-1
cdr3_aa: ASSLGQGIPLSTEAF

v_call: TRBV5-1
j_call: TRBJ1-5
cdr3_aa: ASSLVEGAGQPQH

v_call: TRBV5-4
j_call: TRBJ2-3
cdr3_aa: ASSFDLRTDTQY

v_call: TRBV9
j_call: TRBJ1-5
cdr3_aa: ASNLSPGVYNNQPQH

v_call: TRBV9
j_call: TRBJ1-4
cdr3_aa: ASSSAGANEKLF

v_call: TRBV19
j_call: TRBJ2-7
cdr3_aa: ASSIVGPPVLGEQY

v_call: TRBV10-1
j_call: TRBJ1-1
cdr3_aa: ASSESGGPTEAF

v_call: TRBV7-2
j_call: TRBJ2-1
cdr3_aa: ASSFIRTTAEQF

v_call: TRBV2
j_call: TRBJ2-1
cdr3_aa: ASSEPFLVEQF

v_call: TRBV18
j_call: TRBJ2-5
cdr3_aa: ASSPQGETQY

v_call: TRBV2
j_call: TRBJ1-4
cdr3_aa: ASRERDGGEKLF

v_call: TRBV27
j_call: TRBJ2-3
cdr3_aa: ASSRFLAGGQY

v_call: TRBV7-9
j_call: TRBJ1-1
cdr3_aa: ASSLGIGGRSNTEAF

v_call: TRBV6-6
j_call: TRBJ2-7
cdr3_aa: ASSRTLGEQY